A selection of T cell receptor beta chains follows, all from one sample in a study of early T cells in non-severe SARS-CoV-2 infection. MiXCR, applied by TCRdb to the 5' RACE reads, yields one record per CDR3 protein. The sample shows more than 65,000 distinct CDR3 sequences, under 15% of them seen only once. Sample: whole blood. These receptor sequences come from an adult who was a healthcare worker with PCR-confirmed SARS-CoV-2 infection or an uninfected control (not recorded which). Each CDR3 is given with its conserved first and last residue.

>TRBJ2-1|TRBV11-2
CASSSSTTRFNEQFF
>TRBJ2-1|TRBV7-9
CASSPPIRRGNNEQFF
>TRBJ1-5|TRBV4-1
CASHRTGTGRNQPQHF
>TRBJ2-3|TRBV6-6
CASSYERGTDTQYF
>TRBJ2-2|TRBV2
CASSEAPLGGGATGELFF
>TRBJ1-1|TRBV5-6
CASSPRWTGEAFF
>TRBJ2-5|TRBV4-1
CASSQDRAGTGGQETQYF
>TRBJ2-1|TRBV7-6
CASSFTSWDGASSYNEQFF
>TRBJ2-2|TRBV5-8
CASSLGTRSGGELFF
>TRBJ1-2|TRBV29-1
CSARQGDGYTF
>TRBJ2-3|TRBV29-1
CSVENTSGSTQYF
>TRBJ2-3|TRBV11-2
CASSTSAGVAGSLEDTQYF
>TRBJ2-7|TRBV7-2
CASSKAYEQYF
>TRBJ1-1|TRBV5-4
CASSLALERTEAFF
>TRBJ2-7|TRBV7-2
CASSIPGQGIEQYF
>TRBJ2-5|TRBV11-1
CASSPGTSGGLTWETQYF
>TRBJ2-7|TRBV25-1
CASSVTGYEQYF
>TRBJ2-3|TRBV15
CATSLGSGVDTQYF
>TRBJ2-7|TRBV2
CASSRDFSYEQYF
>TRBJ2-2|TRBV19
CASSGAISGELFF
>TRBJ2-3|TRBV30
CAWSNPHRGNTDTQYF
>TRBJ2-7|TRBV20-1
CSASTVFLLAGRDEQYF
>TRBJ2-2|TRBV29-1
CSVVNPGANTGELFF
>TRBJ2-6|TRBV5-1
CASSLTGPGANVLTF
>TRBJ2-2|TRBV3-1
CASSHGLAGGGGTGELFF
>TRBJ2-3|TRBV11-2
CASSLRWESDTQYF
>TRBJ2-2|TRBV19
CASSTLITGELFF
>TRBJ1-4|TRBV7-9
CASSKHREANEKLFF
>TRBJ1-5|TRBV6-1
CASSEAMGTAFSQPQHF
>TRBJ2-7|TRBV5-1
CASSLGTSTYEQYF
>TRBJ2-7|TRBV29-1
CSALTGGRIYEQYF
>TRBJ2-1|TRBV18
CASSPMAGGYNEQFF
>TRBJ2-7|TRBV10-2
CASGTSGSDEQYF
>TRBJ2-3|TRBV9
CASSSRGVDTQYF
>TRBJ1-6|TRBV12-3/TRBV12-4
CASTQRGDSPLHF
>TRBJ1-1|TRBV27
CASSSRQGRQNTEAFF
>TRBJ2-7|TRBV7-2
CASSLVLRPYEQYF
>TRBJ1-1|TRBV12-3/TRBV12-4
CASSLGGTGVTEAFF
>TRBJ2-7|TRBV3-1
CASSKGLAGGEQYF
>TRBJ2-7|TRBV12-3/TRBV12-4
CASSLAGFPHEQYF
>TRBJ2-2|TRBV2
CASRRPGTGSGELFF
>TRBJ2-2|TRBV24-1
CATSVTGVTGELFF
>TRBJ1-2|TRBV6-1
CASSEARTNFLTYGYTF
>TRBJ2-3|TRBV6-5
CASSRTSESDTQYF
>TRBJ1-2|TRBV10-3
CAISRQPNYGYTF
>TRBJ1-5|TRBV5-4
CASSLQGQGNQPQHF
>TRBJ1-2|TRBV2
CASSEARQGHGYTF
>TRBJ1-1|TRBV3-1
CASSPDSGRTVEAFF
>TRBJ2-5|TRBV14
CASSVRTGSTQETQYF
>TRBJ2-1|TRBV6-2/TRBV6-3
CASSFPRLSGDSYNEQFF
>TRBJ2-5|TRBV10-3
CAISGFEETQYF
>TRBJ1-6|TRBV20-1
CSARVGTPNSPLHF
>TRBJ2-7|TRBV29-1
CSVGPGTGVEQYF
>TRBJ2-1|TRBV30
CAWSVLGGEQFF
>TRBJ2-3|TRBV12-3/TRBV12-4
CASSLKGDTQYF
>TRBJ2-5|TRBV15
CATSTEEETQYF
>TRBJ1-2|TRBV4-3
CASTPGTVTGPYGYTF
>TRBJ1-2|TRBV5-1
CASSSLGLWEGYTF
>TRBJ2-1|TRBV6-4
CASSALSGRGNEQFF